This record concerns one T cell receptor beta chain sequence. The study drew participants aged about 18 to 89 years from around 24 US areas. The sample comes from a study of blood T cell repertoires in COVID-19. Study-wide context: Samples taken during acute and convalescent COVID-19 were collected in the United States, Italy and Spain.

The CDR3 has 13 residues. CDR1 is SGHRS, CDR2 YFSETQ, per germline. Trimming removed 2 bases from V and 4 bases from J, with 7 bases in between. Here immunoSEQ multiplex PCR was the method, and the copy in TCRdb shows in-frame clones only, minus some. The sample has more than 250,000 clones; 80% to 90% are singletons. The sequencing input was PBMCs or T cells enriched from blood (not recorded which). This TCR derives from a woman between 18 and 30 years old who had recovered from COVID-19. The rearrangement joins TRBV5-1 to TRBJ2-1; no clear D. This chain's CDR3 is CASSFDGYNEQFF. CDR3 nucleotides: TGCGCCAGCAGCTTCGACGGGTACAATGAGCAGTTCTTC. The entire variable domain, with the rest obtained from reference TRBV5-1 and TRBJ2-1, is as follows: KAGVTQTPRYLIKTRGQQVTLSCSPISGHRSVSWYQQTPGQGLQFLFEYFSETQRNKGNFPGRFSGRQFSNSRSEMNVSTLELGDSALYLCASSFDGYNEQFFGPGTRLTVL.